What follows are 13 T cell receptor beta chains derived from one specimen sequenced in a study of memory CD4+ T cells and cytomegalovirus serostatus. Assay: immunoSEQ multiplex PCR; the TCRdb copy retains only in-frame clones and omits some. The sample records around 88,000 clones, 75% to 85% being singletons. Single viable CD3+CD4+CD8-CD45RO+ cells were sorted as the memory CD4+ T cells. The sample consisted of memory CD4+ T cells from blood. The source of these receptors is an adult in good health and CMV-seropositive.

The rearrangement joins TRBV6-5 to TRBJ2-7; D gene uncertain. The CDR3 is made up of 14 amino acids. Between the trimmed V and J ends, which lost 5 bases and 2 bases, there was a span of 13 bases. The germline V gene encodes CDR1 MNHEY and CDR2 SVGAGI. This CDR3 reads CASSPLGFTYEQYF. The CDR3 DNA follows: TGTGCCAGCAGTCCCTTAGGGTTCACCTACGAGCAGTACTTC.

This clone appeared once. The rearrangement links TRBV7-3 to TRBJ2-2, with D perhaps given as TRBD1 or TRBD2 (5 bases each). Between the trimmed V and J ends, which lost 2 bases and 4 bases, there was a span of 11 bases. The length of the CDR3 is 15 residues. The V gene's germline CDR1 is SGHTA and CDR2 FQGTGA. The CDR3 sequence: CASSLGRDGTGELFF. CDR3 DNA sequence: TGTGCCAGCAGCTTAGGCAGGGACGGCACCGGGGAGCTGTTTTTT.

V gene TRBV30 combines with J gene TRBJ2-7; no clear D. Per the germline V gene, CDR1 is GTSNPN and CDR2 is SVGIG (reference sequence). CDR3 length equals 15 residues. V was shortened by 2 bases and J by 1 base, with 15 bases between the two germline ends. The CDR3 sequence is CAWSRDNYPSYEQYF. In DNA form, the CDR3 reads TGTGCCTGGAGTCGAGACAACTACCCATCCTACGAGCAGTACTTC.

The chain couples TRBV19 to TRBJ2-5; weak D call: TRBD1 (6 bases). Per germline, CDR1 LNHDA and CDR2 SQIVND (reference sequence). V lost 8 bases and J lost 1, with 17 bases in between. CDR3 length: 15 residues. CDR3 loop: CASGPSTGLQETQYF. The CDR3 DNA follows: TGTGCCAGTGGACCAAGTACAGGGCTCCAAGAGACCCAGTACTTC.

The rearrangement joins TRBV5-4 to TRBJ2-5, with 7 positions matching TRBD2. The germline gives CDR1 SGHNT, CDR2 YYREEE (reference sequence). After removal of 0 bases from V and 2 bases from J, the junction contained 4 bases not matched to a gene. This CDR3 comprises 15 residues. Here the CDR3 reads CASSLGGSAQETQYF. In DNA, the CDR3 is TGTGCCAGCAGCTTGGGCGGGAGTGCACAAGAGACCCAGTACTTC.

The rearrangement links TRBV19 to TRBJ1-4, with D unresolved. This CDR3 spans 13 amino acids. The germline CDR1 and CDR2 sequences are LNHDA and SQIVND (reference sequence). V gave up 4 bases and J gave up 7 bases, with 10 bases separating them. CDR3 DNA sequence: TGTGCCAGTAGTACCGCCCCAGGTGAAAAACTGTTTTTT. Amino acids: CASSTAPGEKLFF.

The V gene is TRBV9, the J gene TRBJ2-1, with D possibly being TRBD2 (5 bases). The germline V gene encodes CDR1 SGDLS and CDR2 YYNGEE. The V end lost 3 bases, the J end lost 2 bases, and 15 bases lay between the germline ends. This CDR3 region has 16 residues. The CDR3 sequence: CASSAQLGLTYNEQFF. The CDR3, as DNA: TGTGCCAGCAGCGCCCAACTAGGGTTAACCTACAATGAGCAGTTCTTC.

The J gene is TRBJ1-4, the V gene TRBV30; D perhaps matches TRBD1 (6 bases). Germline CDR1 is GTSNPN and CDR2 is SVGIG (reference sequence). V gave up 3 bases and J gave up 6 bases, with 11 bases separating them. The CDR3 contains 13 residues. In DNA form, the CDR3 reads TGTGCCTGGAGCGGGGGGCTACATGAAAAACTGTTTTTT. Protein: CAWSGGLHEKLFF.

The rearrangement uses TRBV9 and TRBJ2-5; D gene uncertain. The CDR3 loop spans 14 amino acids. Germline values: CDR1 SGDLS, CDR2 YYNGEE. V lost 0 bases and J lost 3, with 9 bases in between. CDR3 loop: CASSVGVNKETQYF. In DNA form, the CDR3 reads TGTGCCAGCAGCGTAGGAGTGAACAAAGAGACCCAGTACTTC.

CDR3 nucleotides: TGTGCCAGCAGCCTACCGGGGGAGGGCCGCGAGCAGTACTTC. It translates to CASSLPGEGREQYF. J is TRBJ2-7 and V is TRBV9, with 7 bases aligning to TRBD2. The CDR3 totals 14 residues. Trimming cost V 4 bases and J 6 bases; bases outside gene matches: 10. Germline V gene data show CDR1 as SGDLS and CDR2 as YYNGEE.

The V gene is TRBV6-1, the J gene TRBJ1-2; D unclear. The V and J ends lost 3 bases and 4 bases respectively, with 9 bases between them. From germline, CDR1 is MNHNS and CDR2 SASEGT. The CDR3 is 13 amino acids. The CDR3 region is CASSEPVSYGYTF. The CDR3 nucleotides read TGTGCCAGCAGTGAGCCCGTTTCCTATGGCTACACCTTC.

The chain couples TRBV7-2 to TRBJ2-1, with 9 bases fitting TRBD2. Germline assignment: CDR1 SGHTA and CDR2 FQGNSA. This CDR3 region has 19 residues. The ends lost 1 base at V and 4 bases at J; junction bases unmatched: 14. The CDR3 DNA reads as TGTGCCAGCAGCTTAGGTTACGAACTAGCGGGCCTTGGGTACAATGAGCAGTTCTTC. Amino acid sequence: CASSLGYELAGLGYNEQFF. The full variable domain, with the rest looked up from reference TRBV7-2 and TRBJ2-1, is GAGVSQSPSNKVTEKGKDVELRCDPISGHTALYWYRQSLGQGLEFLIYFQGNSAPDKSGLPSDRFSAERTGGSVSTLTIQRTQQEDSAVYLCASSLGYELAGLGYNEQFFGPGTRLTVL.

The chain couples TRBV28 to TRBJ2-1; D call uncertain. This CDR3 region has 15 residues. The V gene's germline CDR1 is MDHEN and CDR2 SYDVKM. V dropped 5 bases and J dropped 3 bases, with 14 bases sitting between them. In nucleotides, the CDR3 is TGTGCCAGCAGTCCCCCGGCGAGGAACTACAATGAGCAGTTCTTC. Protein: CASSPPARNYNEQFF.